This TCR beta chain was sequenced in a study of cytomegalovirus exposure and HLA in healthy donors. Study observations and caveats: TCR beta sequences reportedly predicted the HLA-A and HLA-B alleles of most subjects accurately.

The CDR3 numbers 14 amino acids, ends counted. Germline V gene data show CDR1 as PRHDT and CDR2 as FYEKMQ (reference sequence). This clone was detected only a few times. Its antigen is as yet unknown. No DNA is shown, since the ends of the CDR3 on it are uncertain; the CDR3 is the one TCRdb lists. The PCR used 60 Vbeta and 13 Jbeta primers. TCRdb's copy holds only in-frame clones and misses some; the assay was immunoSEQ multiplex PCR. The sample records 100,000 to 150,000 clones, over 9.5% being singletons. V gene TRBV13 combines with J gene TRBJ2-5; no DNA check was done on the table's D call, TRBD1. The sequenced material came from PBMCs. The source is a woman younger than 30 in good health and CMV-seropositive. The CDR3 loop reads CASSQLVGQGSKYF.